This TCR beta chain was sequenced for a study of beta chain features in type 1 diabetes. Findings and caveats of the study: Moderately but significantly shorter TCRB CDR3s were found in Type 1 diabetes patients in all four CD4+ subsets.

V was pared by 1 base and J by 0 bases, with 4 bases of the junction left unmatched. The CDR3 contains 16 residues. From germline, CDR1 is LNHNV and CDR2 YYDKDF (reference sequence). Investigators reverse transcribed all isolated RNA, so they sequenced expressed TCRB transcripts. The data were produced by immunoSEQ multiplex PCR, yet TCRdb's version contains in-frame clones alone and is incomplete. The sample has more than 95,000 clones, under 30% seen once. As to this clone: The target antigen is unknown.

The receptor was isolated from a young woman with type 1 diabetes. The sample consisted of central memory CD4+ T cells from blood. J is TRBJ2-7 and V is TRBV15, with 9 bases matching TRBD2. This CDR3 reads CATSRGSSGSSYEQYV. The CDR3 region has the DNA TGTGCCACCAGCAGAGGAAGTAGCGGGAGCTCCTACGAGCAGTACGTC.